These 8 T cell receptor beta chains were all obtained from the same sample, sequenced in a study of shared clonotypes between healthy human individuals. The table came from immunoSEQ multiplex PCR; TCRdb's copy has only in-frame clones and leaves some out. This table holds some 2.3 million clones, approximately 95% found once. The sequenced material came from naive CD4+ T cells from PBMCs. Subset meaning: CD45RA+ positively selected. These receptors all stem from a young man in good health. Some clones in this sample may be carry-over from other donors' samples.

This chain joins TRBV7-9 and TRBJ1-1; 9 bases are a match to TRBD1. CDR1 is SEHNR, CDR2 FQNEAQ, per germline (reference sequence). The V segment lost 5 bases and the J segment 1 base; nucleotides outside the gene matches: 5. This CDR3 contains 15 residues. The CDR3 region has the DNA TGTGCCAGCAGCACGCGGGACAGGGCGAACACTGAAGCTTTCTTT. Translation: CASSTRDRANTEAFF.

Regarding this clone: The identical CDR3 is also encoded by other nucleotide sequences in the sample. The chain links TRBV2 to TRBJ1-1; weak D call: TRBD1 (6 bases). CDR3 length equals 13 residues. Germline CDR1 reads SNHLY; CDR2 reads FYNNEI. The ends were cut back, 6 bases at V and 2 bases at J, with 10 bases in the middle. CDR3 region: CASSLTGNTEAFF. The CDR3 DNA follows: TGTGCCAGCAGCCTGACAGGAAACACTGAAGCTTTCTTT.

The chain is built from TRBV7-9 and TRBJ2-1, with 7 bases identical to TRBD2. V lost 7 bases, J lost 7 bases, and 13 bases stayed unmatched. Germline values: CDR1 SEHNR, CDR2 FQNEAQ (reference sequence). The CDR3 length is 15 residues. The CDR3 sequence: CASTPGRGSMNEQFF. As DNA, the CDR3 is TGTGCCAGCACACCAGGTCGCGGGAGTATGAATGAGCAGTTCTTC.

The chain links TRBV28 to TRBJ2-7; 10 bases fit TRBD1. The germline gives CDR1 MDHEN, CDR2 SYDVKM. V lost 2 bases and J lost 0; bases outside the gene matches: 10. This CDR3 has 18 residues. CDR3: CASSLRVTGGGISYEQYF. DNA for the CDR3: TGTGCCAGCAGTTTACGCGTGACAGGGGGCGGAATCTCCTACGAGCAGTACTTC.

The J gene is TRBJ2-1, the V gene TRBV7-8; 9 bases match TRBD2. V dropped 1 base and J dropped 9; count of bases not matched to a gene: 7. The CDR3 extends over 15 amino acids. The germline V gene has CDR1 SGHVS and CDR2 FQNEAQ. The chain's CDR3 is CASSLDGREGGEQFF. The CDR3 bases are TGTGCCAGCAGCTTAGACGGGCGGGAGGGGGGTGAGCAGTTCTTC. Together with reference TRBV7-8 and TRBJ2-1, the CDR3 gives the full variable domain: GAGVSQSPRYKVAKRGQDVALRCDPISGHVSLFWYQQALGQGPEFLTYFQNEAQLDKSGLPSDRFFAERPEGSVSTLKIQRTQQEDSAVYLCASSLDGREGGEQFFGPGTRLTVL.

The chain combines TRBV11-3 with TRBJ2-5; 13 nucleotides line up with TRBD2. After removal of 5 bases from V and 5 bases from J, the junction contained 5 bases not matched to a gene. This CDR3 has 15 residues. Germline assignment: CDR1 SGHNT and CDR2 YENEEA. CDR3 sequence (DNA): TGTGCCAGCAGCCCCGGACTAGCGGGAGTCGAGACCCAGTACTTC. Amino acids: CASSPGLAGVETQYF.

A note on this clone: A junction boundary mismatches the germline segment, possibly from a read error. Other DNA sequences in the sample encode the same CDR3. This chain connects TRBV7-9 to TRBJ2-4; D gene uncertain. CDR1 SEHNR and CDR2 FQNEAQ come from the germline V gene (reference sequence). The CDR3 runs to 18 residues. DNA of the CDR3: TGCGCCAGCAGCTTAGAAGGTTCTTGGACCCTAGCCAAAAACATTCAGTACTTC. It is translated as CASSLEGSWTLAKNIQYF.

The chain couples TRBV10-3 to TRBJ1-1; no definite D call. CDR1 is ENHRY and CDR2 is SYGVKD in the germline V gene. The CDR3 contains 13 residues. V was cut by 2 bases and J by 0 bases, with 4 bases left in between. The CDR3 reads CAISENMNTEAFF. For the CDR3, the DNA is TGTGCCATCAGTGAGAATATGAACACTGAAGCTTTCTTT.